These T cell receptor beta chains were read from a single sample in a study of T cells after yellow fever vaccination. TCRdb passed the 5' RACE reads through MiXCR, listing each CDR3 protein once. The sample shows approximately 140,000 distinct CDR3 sequences, 7.7% of them seen only once. The source was CD4+ T cells sorted from PBMCs, collected 5 days after the yellow fever booster vaccination. The receptors stem from a man between 25 and 39 years old who received the YFV17D yellow fever vaccine. The CDR3 runs from the conserved cysteine through the conserved F or W. A D gene is named only where the DNA matches it firmly. Some rows mark clone size as missing; the rest say once, few, many or name a class of expanded clone.

size	J	V	D	DNA	CDR3
many	TRBJ2-7	TRBV20-1	-	TGCAGTTTTTGTGAGGAAACCTACGAGCAGTACTTC	CSFCEETYEQYF
many	TRBJ1-2	TRBV15	-	TGTGCCACCAGCCAAGGGACATTTTATGGCTACACCTTC	CATSQGTFYGYTF
few	TRBJ2-5	TRBV12-3/TRBV12-4	-	TGTGCCAGCAGGTTGCAGCCTAACCAAGAGACCCAGTACTTC	CASRLQPNQETQYF
many	TRBJ1-1	TRBV29-1	-	TGCAGCGTTGCGGTACCAGGCACTGAAGCTTTCTTT	CSVAVPGTEAFF
many	TRBJ2-3	TRBV15	-	TGTGCCACCACCATGGGCGGCTGGGGGACAGATACGCAGTATTTT	CATTMGGWGTDTQYF
many	TRBJ2-7	TRBV20-1	-	TGCAGTGCCCCTAGCGAGAGCTCCTACGAGCAGTACTTC	CSAPSESSYEQYF
many	TRBJ2-2	TRBV9	TRBD2	TGTGCCAGCAGCGTAACTAGCGGGGCCCCGAACACCGGGGAGCTGTTTTTT	CASSVTSGAPNTGELFF
few	TRBJ2-1	TRBV4-1	-	TGCGCCAGCAGCCAAGAACTCGACAGCACCCCTGGGTACAATGAGCAGTTCTTC	CASSQELDSTPGYNEQFF
many	TRBJ2-5	TRBV21-1	-	TGTGCCATGTCCCCAGGTGAGACCCAGTACTTC	CAMSPGETQYF
-	TRBJ2-7	TRBV12-3/TRBV12-4	-	TGTGCCAGCAGTCAACAGCGGAGTTCCTACGAGCAGTACTTC	CASSQQRSSYEQYF
-	TRBJ2-3	TRBV3-1	-	TGTGCCAGCAGCCAATGGTCGTTGATGGAGGAGACGCAGTATTTT	CASSQWSLMEETQYF
many	TRBJ2-4	TRBV10-3	TRBD1	TGTGCCATCAGTGACACAGGGGGGCGTCTAGCCAAAAACATTCAGTACTTC	CAISDTGGRLAKNIQYF
few	TRBJ2-7	TRBV20-1	-	TGCAGTGCTGCAGGGGCGGGACGAGTTTTCGAGCAGTACTTC	CSAAGAGRVFEQYF
many	TRBJ2-3	TRBV20-1	-	TGCAGTTTCACGGAGAATCCCACAGATACGCAGTATTTT	CSFTENPTDTQYF
many	TRBJ2-7	TRBV18	-	TGTGCCAGCTCACCCCCCCCCGGCTACGAGCAGTACTTC	CASSPPPGYEQYF
many	TRBJ1-3	TRBV6-5	-	TGTGCCAGCAGTTTTGGAAACACCATATATTTT	CASSFGNTIYF
many	TRBJ2-1	TRBV20-1	TRBD2	TGCAGTGCTAGAGACACCGGGTCTAGCGGGGGGAATGAGCAGTTCTTC	CSARDTGSSGGNEQFF
many	TRBJ2-7	TRBV29-1	TRBD1	TGCAGCGCACTCCGGGACAGGAGCTCCTACGAGCAGTACTTC	CSALRDRSSYEQYF
many	TRBJ1-3	TRBV5-1	-	TGCGCCAGCAGCTTGGATGGGGGGACCGGAAACACCATATATTTT	CASSLDGGTGNTIYF
many	TRBJ2-3	TRBV20-1	TRBD2	TGCAGCCCGACCGTAAGCGGGAGTTCAGATACGCAGTATTTT	CSPTVSGSSDTQYF
many	TRBJ2-1	TRBV29-1	TRBD1	TGCAGCGTTCTGGTGTTTGGGACAGGGGGAAGTGAGCAGTTCTTC	CSVLVFGTGGSEQFF
few	TRBJ2-6	TRBV23-1	-	TGCGCCAGCAGCCCCAATTCCCCGATTTCTGGGGCCAACGTCCTGACTTTC	CASSPNSPISGANVLTF
many	TRBJ2-1	TRBV12-3/TRBV12-4	-	TGTGCCAGCAGTTTAGGGGAGTACAATGAGCAGTTCTTC	CASSLGEYNEQFF
many	TRBJ2-7	TRBV14	TRBD2	TGTGCCAGCGCGGGACCGGGAGGGCACGAGCAGTACTTC	CASAGPGGHEQYF
many	TRBJ1-2	TRBV19	-	TGTGCCAGTAGTATTCTTTCGCAGGGCCCGCGGGGCTACACCTTC	CASSILSQGPRGYTF
many	TRBJ1-1	TRBV12-3/TRBV12-4	-	TGTGCCAGCAGTCCGTACACGGCCGCGAACACTGAAGCTTTCTTT	CASSPYTAANTEAFF
many	TRBJ2-1	TRBV2	-	TGTGCCAGCAGCGGGGGTTATGAGCAGTTCTTC	CASSGGYEQFF
many	TRBJ2-1	TRBV18	-	TGTGCCAGCTCATCGGGACTGCTTAATGAGCAGTTCTTC	CASSSGLLNEQFF
many	TRBJ2-5	TRBV20-1	TRBD1	TGCAGTGCTAGCTCCTGGACAGGGATAGAGGCCCAGTACTTC	CSASSWTGIEAQYF
many	TRBJ1-1	TRBV5-1	-	TGCGCCAGCAGCTTGGCCGCGAGTACTGAAGCTTTCTTT	CASSLAASTEAFF
many	TRBJ2-7	TRBV2	-	TGTGCCAGCAGCCCCCCCCGTAGCGAGCAGTACTTC	CASSPPRSEQYF
many	TRBJ2-1	TRBV6-5	-	TGTGCCAGCAGTTACTCGGGGACGAGCTCCTACAATGAGCAGTTCTTC	CASSYSGTSSYNEQFF
many	TRBJ2-1	TRBV11-2	TRBD2	TGTGCCAGCAGCTTAGAAGCGAGCGGGAGATACGTCGATGAGCAGTTCTTC	CASSLEASGRYVDEQFF
many	TRBJ2-7	TRBV20-1	-	TGCAGCCCCACCCCAGGTCAACCCTACGAGCAGTACTTC	CSPTPGQPYEQYF
many	TRBJ2-1	TRBV6-5	TRBD2	TGTGCCAGCAGTCACTCCCCCCTGAAGCGGGAGCCCATTGAGCAGTTCTTC	CASSHSPLKREPIEQFF
many	TRBJ2-5	TRBV4-2	-	TGTGCCAGCAGCCAGCCCGGACAAGAGACCCAGTACTTC	CASSQPGQETQYF
-	TRBJ1-2	TRBV7-6	-	TGTGCCAGCAGCGCCAATCTATATGGCTACACCTTC	CASSANLYGYTF
-	TRBJ2-7	TRBV7-9	TRBD2	TGTGCCAGCAGCCGAACGGGCGGGAGGGCCCAAGAGCAGTACTTC	CASSRTGGRAQEQYF
few	TRBJ1-1	TRBV14	-	TGTGCCAGCAGCCCCGGACACCCGAGCGCTTTCTTT	CASSPGHPSAFF
few	TRBJ2-1	TRBV30	TRBD1	TGTGCCTGCAGGCAGGGGGCCCTAAACAATGAGCAGTTCTTC	CACRQGALNNEQFF
many	TRBJ1-1	TRBV18	-	TGTGCCAGCTCACCACAACAGGATTTGCCACGGATGAACACTGAAGCTTTCTTT	CASSPQQDLPRMNTEAFF
many	TRBJ2-2	TRBV7-9	-	TGTGCCAGCAGTTTCGGACAAAACACCGGGGAGCTGTTTTTT	CASSFGQNTGELFF
many	TRBJ2-1	TRBV9	TRBD2	TGTGCCAGCGGGTGGGGGACTAGCGTGTACAATGAGCAGTTCTTC	CASGWGTSVYNEQFF
many	TRBJ1-1	TRBV12-5	-	TGTGCTAGTGGTTTGGACAGGTCCTCTGAAGCTTTCTTT	CASGLDRSSEAFF
many	TRBJ2-2	TRBV7-3	TRBD1	TGTGCCAGCAGCTTAAGGACAGGGGGCGAGGGCACCGGGGAGCTGTTTTTT	CASSLRTGGEGTGELFF
many	TRBJ1-1	TRBV2	-	TGTGCCAGCAGTGAGACCCGACAGTACACTGAAGCTTTCTTT	CASSETRQYTEAFF
many	TRBJ2-1	TRBV20-1	TRBD2	TGCAGTGCCCCCCATGCCCCGGGACTAGCGGATTACAATGAGCAGTTCTTC	CSAPHAPGLADYNEQFF
many	TRBJ2-4	TRBV15	-	TGTGCCACCAGCACCAGGGCCCTAGCCAAAAACATTCAGTACTTC	CATSTRALAKNIQYF
many	TRBJ2-1	TRBV7-9	-	TGTGCCAGCGCTTCTTTCGGGAGCGGAGAGCAGTTCTTC	CASASFGSGEQFF
many	TRBJ1-1	TRBV5-5	-	TGTGCCAGCAGCGTTGACGGCTTGGGCACTGAAGCTTTCTTT	CASSVDGLGTEAFF
many	TRBJ2-2	TRBV5-1	TRBD2	TGCGCCAGCAGCCAAGCGGGAGTGCACACCGGGGAGCTGTTTTTT	CASSQAGVHTGELFF
many	TRBJ2-7	TRBV7-2	TRBD2	TGTGCCAGCAGCCTATGGTCTAGCGGGAGGAATTACGAGCAGTACTTC	CASSLWSSGRNYEQYF
few	TRBJ1-2	TRBV5-4	-	TGTGCCAGCAGCTTTAGGCAAGTTATCCTTGGAGATGGCTACACCTTC	CASSFRQVILGDGYTF
many	TRBJ2-5	TRBV20-1	-	TGCAGTCCCTTCAGAGAGACCCAGTACTTC	CSPFRETQYF
many	TRBJ2-5	TRBV7-3	-	TGTGCCAGCAGCTTACTGGGTCCTGAGACCCAGTACTTC	CASSLLGPETQYF
few	TRBJ1-2	TRBV18	-	TGTGCCAGCTCACCACAAACGGACCAAGGCTACACCTTC	CASSPQTDQGYTF